These 18 T cell receptor beta chains share one sample of origin, sequenced in a study of Ad26.COV2.S vaccination and SARS-CoV-2 variants. Treatment meaning: roughly 20 received Ad26.COV2.S at low or high dose, single or two shots; a few received placebo; per-sample allocation not given. The investigators took samples on day 63 after the first vaccine or placebo injection. The data were produced by immunoSEQ multiplex PCR, yet TCRdb's version contains in-frame clones alone and is incomplete. The sample yields roughly 500,000 clones, around 88% seen once. The sequenced sample was peripheral blood, obtained in a trial of Ad26.COV2.S vaccine versus placebo. Source of these receptors: a person between 18 and 59 years old who received the Ad26.COV2.S COVID-19 vaccine or a placebo.

V usage is TRBV6-5 and J usage is TRBJ2-5, with D perhaps TRBD2 (6 bases). Germline CDR1 and CDR2: MNHEY and SVGAGI. This CDR3 has 13 residues. With 8 bases removed from V and 4 bases from J, the gap between germline ends came to 14 bases. CDR3 nucleotide sequence: TGTGCCAGCCGGAGGGAGCTGAGAGAGACCCAGTACTTC. Protein: CASRRELRETQYF.

V is TRBV28 and J is TRBJ2-2; D is undetermined. CDR1 and CDR2 from the germline V gene are MDHEN and SYDVKM. The ends were cut back, 3 bases at V and 6 bases at J, with 5 bases in the middle. The CDR3 totals 12 residues. CDR3: CASSFFAGELFF. The CDR3 nucleotides read TGTGCCAGCAGTTTCTTTGCCGGGGAGCTGTTTTTT.

This chain links TRBV3-1 (or the pseudogene TRBV3-2) with TRBJ1-1, with D unresolved. This CDR3 is built from 15 residues. CDR1 and CDR2 from the germline V gene are LGHDT and YNNKEL (reference sequence). Trimming removed 3 bases at V and 2 bases at J, with 13 bases between. CDR3 nucleotides: TGTGCCAGCAGCCAGTTGAGGGAGAAAAACACTGAAGCTTTCTTT. This translates into CASSQLREKNTEAFF.

The rearrangement joins TRBV4-2 to TRBJ1-4, with 8 bases that match TRBD1. The CDR3 is 15 amino acids. Germline lookup yields CDR1 LGHNA and CDR2 YNFKEQ. V shed 4 bases and J 6 bases; nucleotides not matched to a gene: 7. CDR3 bases: TGTGCCAGCAGCCCAGCCGGGACAGGCCATGAAAAACTGTTTTTT. Protein sequence: CASSPAGTGHEKLFF.

The V and J genes are TRBV7-8 and TRBJ2-7, with 7 bases fitting TRBD1. V gave up 5 bases and J gave up 0 bases; unmatched junction bases: 4. CDR3 length: 14 residues. CDR1 is SGHVS, CDR2 FQNEAQ, per germline. In DNA, the CDR3 is TGTGCCAGCAGCCACCGACAGGGCTCCTACGAGCAGTACTTC. This sequence encodes CASSHRQGSYEQYF.

The CDR3 region has the DNA TGTGCCAGCAGTGAACGGGGCGTCTACGAGCAGTACTTC. Translation gives CASSERGVYEQYF. The chain uses TRBV6-1 and TRBJ2-7; perhaps D is TRBD1 or TRBD2 (5 bases each). The V end was cut by 2 bases, the J end by 3 bases, with 8 bases between. Germline CDR1 reads MNHNS; CDR2 reads SASEGT. The CDR3 covers 13 residues.

The gene calls are TRBV11-1 and TRBJ1-4; D remains unclear. The CDR3 has 13 amino acids. V was pared by 2 bases and J by 7 bases, with 8 bases between. The germline V gene encodes CDR1 SGHAT and CDR2 FQDESV (reference sequence). CDR3: CASSLKLGEKLFF. The DNA of the CDR3 is TGTGCCAGCAGCTTAAAACTCGGTGAAAAACTGTTTTTT.

This clone was counted once. CDR3 nucleotides: TGTGCCTGGAGTCGCAGGGTCGGGGAGCTGTTTTTT. It specifies CAWSRRVGELFF. V and J are TRBV30 and TRBJ2-2; perhaps TRBD1 as D (5 bases). CDR1 and CDR2 from the germline V gene are GTSNPN and SVGIG (reference sequence). CDR3 length equals 12 residues. V dropped 2 bases and J dropped 7 bases, with 8 bases sitting between them.

This chain uses TRBV19 with TRBJ2-5; a weak D match, TRBD2 (6 bases). Trimming removed 5 bases at V and 2 bases at J, with 15 bases between. There are 15 residues in the CDR3. Per germline, CDR1 LNHDA and CDR2 SQIVND (reference sequence). CDR3 in amino acids: CASSPTTGRQETQYF. The DNA for the CDR3 is TGTGCCAGTAGTCCAACAACCGGGAGACAAGAGACCCAGTACTTC.

V usage is TRBV18 and J usage is TRBJ2-1; D not resolved. The V and J ends lost 4 bases and 4 bases respectively, with 14 bases between them. CDR3 length: 15 amino acids. CDR1 and CDR2 from the germline V gene are KGHSH and LQKENI. The CDR3 is CASSRATRSYNEQFF. For the CDR3, the DNA is TGTGCCAGCTCACGAGCGACTCGCTCTTACAATGAGCAGTTCTTC. Full variable domain (rest looked up from reference TRBV18 and TRBJ2-1): NAGVMQNPRHLVRRRGQEARLRCSPMKGHSHVYWYRQLPEEGLKFMVYLQKENIIDESGMPKERFSAEFPKEGPSILRIQQVVRGDSAAYFCASSRATRSYNEQFFGPGTRLTVL.

This clone has a handful of counts. The chain employs TRBV23-1 and TRBJ2-1; D unclear. TRBV23-1 is an ORF, and what it does is uncertain. V gave up 5 bases and J gave up 9 bases, with 5 bases separating them. The length of the CDR3 is 10 residues. The CDR3 loop is CASSEVEQFF. CDR3 in DNA: TGCGCCAGCAGTGAGGTTGAGCAGTTCTTC.

This clone has more than one count but fewer than ten. V is TRBV6-1 and J is TRBJ2-7; a possible D gene is TRBD1 (6 bases). This CDR3 region has 14 residues. Germline-derived CDR1 and CDR2 are MNHNS and SASEGT. Trimming removed 3 bases from V and 2 bases from J, with 11 bases in between. CDR3 protein: CASSDPGVPYEQYF. The CDR3 DNA follows: TGTGCCAGCAGTGACCCAGGGGTCCCCTACGAGCAGTACTTC.

The chain uses TRBV28 and TRBJ2-5, with D perhaps TRBD1 or TRBD2 (5 bases each). The germline V gene has CDR1 MDHEN and CDR2 SYDVKM. V gave up 8 bases and J gave up 4 bases, with 14 bases separating them. The CDR3 length is 13 residues. The CDR3 loop reads CASSVPGPETQYF. CDR3 DNA: TGTGCCAGCTCCGTCCCGGGACCAGAGACCCAGTACTTC.

This chain joins TRBV7-2 and TRBJ1-1, with 9 bases that match TRBD1. The germline V gene has CDR1 SGHTA and CDR2 FQGNSA. CDR3 length: 18 amino acids. After removal of 0 bases from V and 0 bases from J, the junction contained 8 bases not matched to a gene. The CDR3 protein is CASSLAGQGFAMNTEAFF. CDR3 nucleotides: TGTGCCAGCAGCTTAGCTGGACAGGGGTTCGCCATGAACACTGAAGCTTTCTTT.

The V gene is TRBV28, the J gene TRBJ2-2, with TRBD2 matching over 7 bases. There are 12 residues in the CDR3. J was trimmed by 6 bases and V by 11 bases; bases with no gene match: 6. The V gene's germline CDR1 is MDHEN and CDR2 SYDVKM. CDR3 coding DNA: TGTGCCGGAACGAGCGGGGCCGGGGAGCTGTTTTTT. Translating gives CAGTSGAGELFF.

This clone was counted a single time. This sample also contains other DNA sequences that code for the same CDR3. The CDR3 sequence is CAWNREHGYTF. The CDR3 DNA is TGTGCCTGGAACAGGGAGCACGGCTACACCTTC. This chain uses TRBV30 with TRBJ1-2; tentatively, D is TRBD1 (6 bases). The V and J ends lost 4 bases and 8 bases respectively, with 11 bases between them. This CDR3 is 11 amino acids long. CDR1 GTSNPN and CDR2 SVGIG come from the germline V gene (reference sequence).

This clone was seen once. This chain uses TRBV6-2 or TRBV6-3 with TRBJ1-2; D call uncertain. Germline CDR1 is MNHEY and CDR2 is SVGEGT. The ends were cut back, 6 bases at V and 4 bases at J, with 12 bases in the middle. CDR3 length: 13 residues. The CDR3 sequence is CASSTPMSYGYTF. The CDR3 DNA reads as TGTGCCAGCAGCACCCCGATGAGCTATGGCTACACCTTC.

The V and J genes are TRBV3-1 (or the pseudogene TRBV3-2) and TRBJ1-6, with 10 bases fitting TRBD1. Per germline, CDR1 LGHDT and CDR2 YNNKEL (reference sequence). This CDR3 contains 15 residues. V was pared by 5 bases and J by 9 bases, with 7 bases of the junction left unmatched. This CDR3 reads CASSEIGTGVSPLHF. The CDR3 DNA sequence: TGTGCCAGCAGCGAAATCGGGACAGGGGTTTCACCCCTCCACTTT.